The 17 T cell receptor beta chains below were found in one sample sequenced in a study of T cells after posttransplantation cyclophosphamide. Assay used: immunoSEQ multiplex PCR; TCRdb lists only in-frame clones, some missing. Here the sample spans under 20,000 clones, 94% being singletons. The naive gate required viable CD3+CD4+ or CD3+CD8+ cells with CCR7+CD45RA+CD45RO-CD95-CD27+CD28+ phenotype. The specimen was naive CD4+ T cells sorted from blood. These receptors all stem from a woman aged 45-60 years in good health and a related stem cell transplant donor.

This rearrangement joins TRBV2 to TRBJ1-2; D gene ambiguous. This CDR3 has 9 amino acids. Trimming shortened V by 9 bases and J by 12 bases, and 11 bases separated the two germline ends. From germline, CDR1 is SNHLY and CDR2 FYNNEI. The DNA of the CDR3 is TGTGCCAGTTCCCCCCAGGACACCTTC. Translated, it gives CASSPQDTF.

This chain connects TRBV19 to TRBJ2-7, with TRBD2 matching 7 bases. V shed 3 bases and J 1 base; nucleotides not matched to a gene: 0. Germline V lookup: CDR1 LNHDA, CDR2 SQIVND (reference sequence). There are 13 residues in the CDR3. The CDR3 DNA reads TGTGCCAGTAGTATCGGGGGGTCCTACGAGCAGTACTTC. Translation: CASSIGGSYEQYF.

The DNA of the CDR3 is TGTGCCAGCCCAACAGTCTCTGCGCGAGGTCGGGGATTAGCCAAAAACATTCAGTACTTC. The encoded protein is CASPTVSARGRGLAKNIQYF. This chain links TRBV27 with TRBJ2-4; D might be TRBD2 (5 bases). This CDR3 region has 20 residues. V was clipped by 8 bases and J by 0 bases, with 29 bases between them. CDR1 is MNHEY, CDR2 SMNVEV, per germline (reference sequence).

DNA for the CDR3: TGTGCCAGCAGCTCGATGACAGGGAACACTGAAGCTTTCTTT. Protein sequence: CASSSMTGNTEAFF. The chain recombines TRBV5-8 with TRBJ1-1, with D possibly matching TRBD1 (6 bases). V was shortened by 3 bases and J by 1 base, with 10 bases between the two germline ends. The CDR3 runs 14 residues. Germline CDR1 and CDR2: SGHTS and YDEGEE.

V is TRBV5-1 and J is TRBJ2-3; tentative D call: TRBD2 (9 bases). This CDR3 region has 19 residues. The germline V gene has CDR1 SGHRS and CDR2 YFSETQ. The ends were cut back, 2 bases at V and 8 bases at J, with 30 bases in the middle. The CDR3 loop is CASSFVQGDASGIDGTQYF. The CDR3 coding sequence is TGCGCCAGCAGCTTCGTACAGGGGGATGCTAGCGGGATAGATGGTACGCAGTATTTT.

The chain's CDR3 is CASSPQREVIRNEQFF. CDR3 DNA sequence: TGTGCCAGCAGCCCTCAGCGGGAGGTTATAAGGAATGAGCAGTTCTTC. The J gene is TRBJ2-1, the V gene TRBV7-2; TRBD2 aligns across 9 bases. J gave up 7 bases and V 5 bases, and 12 bases lay outside the gene matches. CDR1 and CDR2 (germline): SGHTA, FQGNSA. CDR3 length: 16 amino acids.

The rearrangement joins TRBV5-4 to TRBJ2-2, with TRBD1 identical over 8 bases. With 1 base clipped from V and 3 bases from J, the junction kept 5 bases outside the gene matches. From germline, CDR1 is SGHNT and CDR2 YYREEE (reference sequence). The length of the CDR3 is 16 residues. CDR3 in DNA: TGTGCCAGCAGCTTGTTCGCGGGACAGGACACCGGGGAGCTGTTTTTT. Amino acid sequence: CASSLFAGQDTGELFF. Drawing the rest from reference TRBV5-4 and TRBJ2-2, the complete variable domain is ETGVTQSPTHLIKTRGQQVTLRCSSQSGHNTVSWYQQALGQGPQFIFQYYREEENGRGNFPPRFSGLQFPNYSSELNVNALELDDSALYLCASSLFAGQDTGELFFGEGSRLTVL.

The V call is TRBV7-8, the J call TRBJ2-7, with D tentatively TRBD2 (5 bases). There are 13 residues in the CDR3. With 7 bases removed from V and 2 bases from J, the gap between germline ends came to 12 bases. The germline V gene encodes CDR1 SGHVS and CDR2 FQNEAQ. CDR3 amino acids: CASTAAATYEQYF. CDR3 nucleotide sequence: TGTGCCAGCACCGCAGCGGCTACCTACGAGCAGTACTTC.

V and J are TRBV6-5 and TRBJ2-7, with TRBD1 identical over 10 bases. The germline gives CDR1 MNHEY, CDR2 SVGAGI. Trimming at V came to 1 base and at J to 5 bases, leaving 2 bases not matched to a gene. The CDR3 is 14 residues long. CDR3 coding DNA: TGTGCCAGCAGTTACTTGGGACAGGGGAACGAGCAGTACTTC. Its protein product is CASSYLGQGNEQYF.

This rearrangement joins TRBV5-1 to TRBJ2-5; TRBD1 agrees at 7 bases. Trimming took 4 bases from V and 3 from J; bases not matched to a gene: 9. This CDR3 is 15 amino acids long. Germline CDR1 reads SGHRS; CDR2 reads YFSETQ. The CDR3 sequence: CASSHGQAWEETQYF. In nucleotides, the CDR3 is TGCGCCAGCAGCCACGGACAGGCATGGGAAGAGACCCAGTACTTC.

The V and J genes are TRBV5-1 and TRBJ1-1; D is unclear. Germline V gene data show CDR1 as SGHRS and CDR2 as YFSETQ. The CDR3 runs 15 residues. Deletions cut 2 bases from V and 0 bases from J, with 11 bases between. The DNA of the CDR3 is TGCGCCAGCAGCTTAAGGCTAGGAGTGAACACTGAAGCTTTCTTT. Protein: CASSLRLGVNTEAFF.

In the case of this clone: One end of the junction fails to match germline, which may point to a read error. The rearrangement joins TRBV4-1 to TRBJ2-7; 7 nucleotides align to TRBD2. The CDR3 sequence is 14 residues long. CDR1 and CDR2 (germline): MGHRA, YSYEKL. In DNA form, the CDR3 reads TGCGCCAGCAGCCGGCTAGCGGTCTCCGACGAGCAGTACTTC. This sequence encodes CASSRLAVSDEQYF.

This clone appeared once. The chain joins TRBV7-6 to TRBJ2-3; 7 nucleotides agree with TRBD2. Looked up from germline, CDR1 is SGHVS and CDR2 is FNYEAQ. V was clipped by 5 bases and J by 3 bases; unmatched bases: 8. There are 15 residues in the CDR3. CDR3 loop: CASSPRERQTDTQYF. In nucleotides, the CDR3 is TGTGCCAGCAGCCCGCGGGAGAGGCAGACAGATACGCAGTATTTT.

Here the CDR3 reads CASSFPTGGQETQYF. The CDR3 DNA follows: TGTGCCAGCAGTTTCCCGACAGGGGGCCAAGAGACCCAGTACTTC. This rearrangement joins TRBV7-9 to TRBJ2-5, with 9 bases lining up with TRBD1. J was trimmed by 1 base and V by 6 bases; bases with no gene match: 6. CDR3 length equals 15 residues. In germline, CDR1 is SEHNR, CDR2 FQNEAQ (reference sequence).

This chain links TRBV27 with TRBJ2-1, with a weak D call TRBD1 (5 bases). CDR1 and CDR2 (germline): MNHEY, SMNVEV (reference sequence). The CDR3 runs 15 residues. The V end lost 6 bases, the J end lost 8 bases, and 20 bases lay between the germline ends. The CDR3 reads CASSTQGVGWHEQFF. The CDR3 nucleotides read TGTGCCAGCAGCACCCAGGGTGTCGGGTGGCATGAGCAGTTCTTC.

As to this clone: This CDR3 is also generated by other DNA sequences in the sample. The J gene is TRBJ2-3, the V gene TRBV5-1, with TRBD2 matching 16 bases. Germline V gives CDR1 SGHRS, CDR2 YFSETQ. With 4 bases clipped from V and 2 bases from J, the junction kept 10 bases outside the gene matches. The CDR3 is 19 residues long. CDR3 region: CASSAGLGLAGGPTDTQYF. In DNA form, the CDR3 reads TGCGCCAGCAGCGCCGGACTGGGACTAGCGGGAGGGCCCACAGATACGCAGTATTTT.

This chain links TRBV9 with TRBJ2-2; TRBD1 agrees at 7 bases. This CDR3 spans 15 amino acids. V was pared by 7 bases and J by 0 bases, with 6 bases of the junction left unmatched. The germline V gene has CDR1 SGDLS and CDR2 YYNGEE. CDR3 coding DNA: TGTGCCAGCTGCCTCGGGACAGCGAACACCGGGGAGCTGTTTTTT. Protein product: CASCLGTANTGELFF.